The present T cell receptor (beta chain) was sequenced within a study of T-cell reconstitution after alpha-beta-depleted transplantation in children. Germline V gene data show CDR1 as DFQATT and CDR2 as SNEGSKA (reference sequence). V was clipped by 5 bases and J by 0 bases, with 11 bases between them. The CDR3 is 14 residues long. To note about this clonotype: Its antigen is currently unknown.

The study, taken as a whole, reports: Recipient T cells and thymic progenitors that survived gave rise to the high TCRbeta diversity observed at day 60 in some patients.

Unique molecular identifiers were incorporated when the TCRbeta library was constructed. TCRdb independently ran MiXCR on the PCR reads; one entry per CDR3 protein. In the table there are 700,000 or so distinct CDR3 sequences, less than 15% of which are singletons. This TCR was sampled from a girl aged 2-10 years with congenital amegakaryocytic thrombocytopenia, due to receive a stem cell transplant. The starting material was PBMCs, obtained before TCRalphabeta/CD19-depleted stem cell transplant. The chain uses TRBV20-1 and TRBJ1-5; the D gene is possibly TRBD1 (5 bases). The CDR3 region has the DNA TGCAGTGCTTCCCAGGGTAATAGCAATCAGCCCCAGCATTTT. It is translated as CSASQGNSNQPQHF.